The 20 T cell receptor beta chains in this list originate from one sample, sequenced in a study of blood T cell repertoires in COVID-19. Sequencing was performed with immunoSEQ multiplex PCR; in TCRdb, only in-frame clones are kept and a portion is missing. The sample lists approximately 270,000 clones; approximately 83% were seen once. The sample was peripheral blood. These receptors originate from a person aged 70 to 85 with COVID-19, enrolled during active disease.

This clone was picked up one time. The chain uses TRBV27 and TRBJ1-5; D unclear. The ends were cut back, 7 bases at V and 0 bases at J, with 10 bases in the middle. Per the germline V gene, CDR1 is MNHEY and CDR2 is SMNVEV (reference sequence). This CDR3 comprises 14 residues. The CDR3 loop reads CASTSRGSNQPQHF. The CDR3 DNA sequence: TGTGCCAGCACCTCCCGGGGTAGCAATCAGCCCCAGCATTTT.

V usage is TRBV5-4 and J usage is TRBJ2-7; TRBD2 matches at 9 bases. V trimming: 0 bases; J trimming: 0 bases; junction bases outside the gene matches: 10. This CDR3 spans 18 amino acids. The germline CDR1 and CDR2 sequences are SGHNT and YYREEE (reference sequence). In DNA, the CDR3 is TGTGCCAGCAGCTTGGAATTGGGGGCTAGCGGGGACTCCTACGAGCAGTACTTC. As protein: CASSLELGASGDSYEQYF.

As for this clone: Other DNA sequences within the sample encode an identical CDR3. The chain has TRBV28 and TRBJ1-6, with 7 bases that match TRBD1. The V and J ends lost 6 bases and 5 bases, in that order; junction bases with no gene match: 4. This CDR3 spans 14 amino acids. Per germline, CDR1 MDHEN and CDR2 SYDVKM. CDR3 amino acids: CASSLTGDNSPLHF. CDR3 sequence (DNA): TGTGCCAGCAGCCTTACAGGGGATAATTCACCCCTCCACTTT.

The rearrangement links TRBV27 to TRBJ1-1; 9 nucleotides align to TRBD1. V dropped 6 bases and J dropped 5; count of bases not matched to a gene: 7. The CDR3 sequence is 14 residues long. The germline gives CDR1 MNHEY, CDR2 SMNVEV (reference sequence). CDR3 loop: CASRIRDRVTEAFF. The CDR3 region has the DNA TGTGCCAGCAGAATCCGGGACAGGGTAACTGAAGCTTTCTTT.

The chain combines TRBV29-1 with TRBJ1-2; 7 bases line up with TRBD1. V was clipped by 6 bases and J by 3 bases; unmatched bases: 7. The CDR3 is 13 residues long. Germline CDR1 and CDR2: SQVTM and ANQGSEA. The CDR3 DNA sequence: TGCAGCGTACTGAACAGGGGTGACTATGGCTACACCTTC. Translation gives CSVLNRGDYGYTF.

J is TRBJ1-1 and V is TRBV7-9; 7 nucleotides align to TRBD1. There are 13 residues in the CDR3. V shed 3 bases, J shed 10 bases, and the junction held 8 bases outside the gene matches. Germline CDR1 SEHNR, CDR2 FQNEAQ (reference sequence). The CDR3 DNA is TGTGCCAGCAGCTTGGACAGGAAAGGTGGAGCTTTCTTT. This translates into CASSLDRKGGAFF.

The chain recombines TRBV12-3 or TRBV12-4 with TRBJ1-4; perhaps TRBD1 as D (5 bases). This CDR3 is 12 amino acids long. The V gene lost 6 bases and the J gene lost 11 bases, with 13 bases spanning the gap. The CDR3 region has the DNA TGTGCCAGCAGGTCACCAGGGTCTAAACTGTTTTTT. It specifies CASRSPGSKLFF.

This clone appeared a single time. The chain couples TRBV19 to TRBJ1-2; 9 bases line up with TRBD1. The CDR3 consists of 16 residues. CDR1 and CDR2 from the germline V gene are LNHDA and SQIVND (reference sequence). V lost 4 bases, J lost 6 bases, and 12 bases stayed unmatched. The CDR3 DNA reads TGTGCCAGTAGTAGACTACCGCGGACAGGGGTCGATGGCTACACCTTC. Its translation: CASSRLPRTGVDGYTF.

The chain couples TRBV28 to TRBJ1-6, with D possibly being TRBD1 (6 bases). V lost 8 bases, J lost 2 bases, and 13 bases lay in between. This CDR3 spans 15 amino acids. CDR1 and CDR2 from the germline V gene are MDHEN and SYDVKM. CDR3 in DNA: TGTGCCAGCCAGAGGGGGGGTCCCTATAATTCACCCCTCCACTTT. Protein product: CASQRGGPYNSPLHF.

With regard to this clone: The sample has other DNA sequences that encode this CDR3 too. The V gene is TRBV4-3, the J gene TRBJ2-7; 7 bases line up with TRBD2. Trimming cost V 0 bases and J 0 bases; bases outside gene matches: 5. The CDR3 runs to 16 residues. Germline values: CDR1 LGHNA, CDR2 YSLEER. The CDR3 DNA is TGCGCCAGCAGCCAAGATCTAGGCGGGGGCTCCTACGAGCAGTACTTC. As protein: CASSQDLGGGSYEQYF.

V gene TRBV6-6 combines with J gene TRBJ2-7; 8 positions agree with TRBD2. V shed 2 bases and J 4 bases; nucleotides not matched to a gene: 10. CDR1 is MNHNY and CDR2 is SVGAGI in the germline V gene (reference sequence). This CDR3 region has 16 residues. CDR3 sequence reads: CASSYKAGAVGYEQYF. As DNA, the CDR3 is TGTGCCAGCAGTTACAAAGCGGGGGCCGTGGGGTACGAGCAGTACTTC.

The chain is built from TRBV2 and TRBJ1-2; a possible D gene is TRBD1 (5 bases). CDR3 size: 16 residues. V lost 2 bases to trimming and J lost 6 bases, with 19 bases between them. CDR1 is SNHLY, CDR2 FYNNEI, per germline. The CDR3 here is CASSESGGGSPHGYTF. CDR3 in DNA: TGTGCCAGCAGTGAATCTGGGGGAGGGAGTCCGCATGGCTACACCTTC.

CDR3: CASFGGQSFYGYTF. The CDR3 nucleotides are TGTGCCAGCTTTGGAGGACAGTCTTTCTATGGCTACACCTTC. This chain connects TRBV6-6 to TRBJ1-2; D may be TRBD1 (6 bases). This CDR3 is built from 14 residues. CDR1 MNHNY and CDR2 SVGAGI come from the germline V gene (reference sequence). Trimming removed 8 bases at V and 4 bases at J, with 17 bases between.

This chain joins TRBV11-1 and TRBJ2-5, with a tentative D call TRBD1 (6 bases). CDR1 SGHAT and CDR2 FQDESV come from the germline V gene (reference sequence). The CDR3 has 14 residues. The germline V and J ends were trimmed by 5 bases and 5 bases, with 15 bases remaining between them. CDR3 sequence: CASSNRATGETQYF. The CDR3 DNA is TGTGCCAGCAGCAACAGGGCCACAGGGGAGACCCAGTACTTC. Together with reference TRBV11-1 and TRBJ2-5, the CDR3 gives the full variable domain: EAEVAQSPRYKITEKSQAVAFWCDPISGHATLYWYRQILGQGPELLVQFQDESVVDDSQLPKDRFSAERLKGVDSTLKIQPAELGDSAMYLCASSNRATGETQYFGPGTRLLVL.

This clone was counted a single time. The J gene is TRBJ1-1, the V gene TRBV7-3, with TRBD1 matching 9 bases. With V trimmed by 0 bases and J by 5 bases, 4 bases remained unmatched. CDR1 and CDR2 (germline): SGHTA, FQGTGA. The CDR3 sequence is 15 residues long. The CDR3 DNA reads as TGTGCCAGCAGCTTAACGGGACAGGGTGGAACTGAAGCTTTCTTT. Protein sequence: CASSLTGQGGTEAFF.

The rearrangement links TRBV7-2 to TRBJ1-3, with D tentatively TRBD1 (6 bases). V lost 6 bases, J lost 4 bases, and 13 bases lay in between. CDR1 SGHTA and CDR2 FQGNSA come from the germline V gene. The CDR3 has 14 amino acids. This CDR3 reads CASSFTGYGNTIYF. The CDR3 bases are TGTGCCAGCAGTTTCACAGGGTACGGAAACACCATATATTTT.

The chain couples TRBV28 to TRBJ1-2; D not certain. This CDR3 is built from 14 residues. The V end lost 2 bases, the J end lost 3 bases, and 10 bases lay between the germline ends. Germline assignment: CDR1 MDHEN and CDR2 SYDVKM. CDR3 nucleotides: TGTGCCAGCAGTTTACCCGACAAAGACTATGGCTACACCTTC. Encoded protein: CASSLPDKDYGYTF.

The rearrangement joins TRBV12-3 or TRBV12-4 to TRBJ1-4; D is unclear. The CDR3 runs 11 residues. V was pared by 3 bases and J by 11 bases, with 7 bases between. The CDR3 loop reads CASSFGDKLFF. The CDR3 nucleotides read TGTGCCAGCAGTTTCGGAGATAAACTGTTTTTT.

The rearrangement links TRBV19 to TRBJ1-2; 8 nucleotides agree with TRBD1. The CDR3 contains 15 residues. From germline, CDR1 is LNHDA and CDR2 SQIVND (reference sequence). The V segment lost 0 bases and the J segment 6 bases; nucleotides outside the gene matches: 6. The CDR3 DNA sequence: TGTGCCAGTAGTATAGAGGCGGCAGGGGGCAATGGCTACACCTTC. Translating gives CASSIEAAGGNGYTF.

The chain is built from TRBV7-2 and TRBJ2-2; perhaps TRBD2 as D (6 bases). The CDR3 runs 19 residues. Trimming shortened V by 1 base and J by 4 bases, and 22 bases separated the two germline ends. The germline V gene encodes CDR1 SGHTA and CDR2 FQGNSA. In DNA form, the CDR3 reads TGTGCCAGCAGCTTAGGTCTGGTTAGAGTAGCGGTTAGCACCGGGGAGCTGTTTTTT. Amino acids: CASSLGLVRVAVSTGELFF.